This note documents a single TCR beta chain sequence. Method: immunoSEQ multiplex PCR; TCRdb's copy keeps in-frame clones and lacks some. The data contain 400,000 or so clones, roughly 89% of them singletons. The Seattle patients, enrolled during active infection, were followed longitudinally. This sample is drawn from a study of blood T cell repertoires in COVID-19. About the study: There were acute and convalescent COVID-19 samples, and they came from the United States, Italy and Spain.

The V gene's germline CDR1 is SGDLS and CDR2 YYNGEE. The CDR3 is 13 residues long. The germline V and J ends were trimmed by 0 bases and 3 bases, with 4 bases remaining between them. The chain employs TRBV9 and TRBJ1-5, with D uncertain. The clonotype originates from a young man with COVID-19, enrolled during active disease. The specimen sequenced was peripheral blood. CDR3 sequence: CASSVEYNQPQHF. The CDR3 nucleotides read TGTGCCAGCAGCGTAGAATACAATCAGCCCCAGCATTTT.